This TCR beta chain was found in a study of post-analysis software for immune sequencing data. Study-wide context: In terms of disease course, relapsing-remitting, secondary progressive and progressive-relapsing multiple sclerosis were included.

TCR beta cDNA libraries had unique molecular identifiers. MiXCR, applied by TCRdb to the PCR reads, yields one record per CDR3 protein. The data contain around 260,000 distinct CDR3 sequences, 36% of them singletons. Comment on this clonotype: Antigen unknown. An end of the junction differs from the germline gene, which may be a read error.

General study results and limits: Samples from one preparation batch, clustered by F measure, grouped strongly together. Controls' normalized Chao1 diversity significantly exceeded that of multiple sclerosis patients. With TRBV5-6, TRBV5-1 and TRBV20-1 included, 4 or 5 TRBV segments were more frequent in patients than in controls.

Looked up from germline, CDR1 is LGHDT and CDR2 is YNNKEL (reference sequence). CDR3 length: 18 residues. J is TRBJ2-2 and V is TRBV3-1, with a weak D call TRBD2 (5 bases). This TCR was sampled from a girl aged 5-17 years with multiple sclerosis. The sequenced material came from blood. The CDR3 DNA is TGTGCCAGCAGCCAAGAGCTAAGCAGGCCCATTGCCACCGGGGAGCGGTTTTTT. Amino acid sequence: CASSQELSRPIATGERFF.